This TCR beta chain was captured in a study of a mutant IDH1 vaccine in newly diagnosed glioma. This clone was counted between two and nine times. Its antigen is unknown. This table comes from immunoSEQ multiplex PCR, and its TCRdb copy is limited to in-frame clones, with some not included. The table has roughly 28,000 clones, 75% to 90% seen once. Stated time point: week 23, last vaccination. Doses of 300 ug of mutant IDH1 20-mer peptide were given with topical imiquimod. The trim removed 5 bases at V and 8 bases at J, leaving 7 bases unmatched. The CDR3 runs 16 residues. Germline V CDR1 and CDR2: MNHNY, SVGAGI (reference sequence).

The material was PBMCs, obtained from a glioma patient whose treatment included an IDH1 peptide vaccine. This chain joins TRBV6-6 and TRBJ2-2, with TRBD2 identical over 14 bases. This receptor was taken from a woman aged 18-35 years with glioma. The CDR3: CASSTGTSGRSGELFF. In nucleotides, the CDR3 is TGTGCCAGCAGTACCGGGACTAGCGGGAGATCAGGGGAGCTGTTTTTT.